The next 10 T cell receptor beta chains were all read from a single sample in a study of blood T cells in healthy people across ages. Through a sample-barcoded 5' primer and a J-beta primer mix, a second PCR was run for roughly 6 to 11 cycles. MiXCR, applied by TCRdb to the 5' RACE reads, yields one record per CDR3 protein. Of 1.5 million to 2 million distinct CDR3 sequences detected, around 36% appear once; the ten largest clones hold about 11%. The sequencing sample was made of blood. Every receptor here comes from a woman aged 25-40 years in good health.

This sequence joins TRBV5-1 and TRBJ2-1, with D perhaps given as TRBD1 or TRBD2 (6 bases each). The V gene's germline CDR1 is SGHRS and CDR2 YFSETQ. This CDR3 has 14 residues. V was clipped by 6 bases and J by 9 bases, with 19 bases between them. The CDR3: CASTLPGAQSEQFF. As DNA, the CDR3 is TGCGCCAGCACCCTCCCGGGGGCCCAAAGTGAGCAGTTCTTC.

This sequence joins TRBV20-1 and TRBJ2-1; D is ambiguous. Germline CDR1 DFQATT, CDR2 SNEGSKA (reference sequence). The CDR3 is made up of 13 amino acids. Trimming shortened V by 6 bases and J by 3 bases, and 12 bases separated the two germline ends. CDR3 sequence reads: CSARDNNYNEQFF. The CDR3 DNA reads TGCAGTGCGCGAGACAACAACTACAATGAGCAGTTCTTC.

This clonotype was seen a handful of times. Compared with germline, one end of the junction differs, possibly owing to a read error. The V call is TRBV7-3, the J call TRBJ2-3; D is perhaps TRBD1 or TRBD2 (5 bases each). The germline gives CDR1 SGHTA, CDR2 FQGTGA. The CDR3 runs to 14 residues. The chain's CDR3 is CASSLTRGTDTRYF. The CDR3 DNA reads TGTGCCAGCAGCTTGACGAGGGGCACAGATACGCGGTATTTT.

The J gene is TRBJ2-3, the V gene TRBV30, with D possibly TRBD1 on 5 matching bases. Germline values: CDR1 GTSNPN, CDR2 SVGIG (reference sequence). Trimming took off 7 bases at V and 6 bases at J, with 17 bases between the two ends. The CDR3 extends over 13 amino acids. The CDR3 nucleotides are TGTGCCTCCCATATAGGGGCTGGGGATACGCAGTATTTT. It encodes CASHIGAGDTQYF.

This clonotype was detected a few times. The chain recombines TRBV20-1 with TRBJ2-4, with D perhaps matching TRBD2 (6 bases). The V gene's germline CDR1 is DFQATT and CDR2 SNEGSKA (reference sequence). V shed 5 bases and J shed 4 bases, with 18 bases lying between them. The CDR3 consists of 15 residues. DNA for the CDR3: TGCAGTGCTTCGAACCTCGGGACTCTAAAAAACATTCAGTACTTC. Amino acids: CSASNLGTLKNIQYF.

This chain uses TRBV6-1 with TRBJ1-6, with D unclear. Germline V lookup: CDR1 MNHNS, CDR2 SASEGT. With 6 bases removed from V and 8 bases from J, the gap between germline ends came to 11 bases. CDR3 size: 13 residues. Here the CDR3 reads CASRAEADSPLHF. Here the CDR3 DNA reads TGTGCCAGCAGGGCCGAGGCGGATTCACCCCTCCACTTT.

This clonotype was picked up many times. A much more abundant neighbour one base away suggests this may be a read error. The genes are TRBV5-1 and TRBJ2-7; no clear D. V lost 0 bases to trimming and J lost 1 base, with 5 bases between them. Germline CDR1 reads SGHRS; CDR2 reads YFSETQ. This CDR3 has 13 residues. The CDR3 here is CASSLEQSYEQYF. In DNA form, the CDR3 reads TGCGCCAGCAGCTTGGAACAGTCCTACGAGCAGTACTTC.

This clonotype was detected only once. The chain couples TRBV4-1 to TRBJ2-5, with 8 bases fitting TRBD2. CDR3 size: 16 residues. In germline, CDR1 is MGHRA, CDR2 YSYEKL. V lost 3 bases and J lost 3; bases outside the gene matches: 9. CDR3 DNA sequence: TGCGCCAGCAGCCACTCGGGACTAGTGGGGGAAGAGACCCAGTACTTC. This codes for CASSHSGLVGEETQYF.

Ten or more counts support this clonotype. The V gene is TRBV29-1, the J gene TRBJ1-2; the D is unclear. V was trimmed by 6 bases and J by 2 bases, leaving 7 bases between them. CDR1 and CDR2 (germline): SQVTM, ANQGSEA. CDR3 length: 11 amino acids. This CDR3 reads CSVPRNYGYTF. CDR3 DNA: TGCAGCGTGCCCAGAAACTATGGCTACACCTTC.

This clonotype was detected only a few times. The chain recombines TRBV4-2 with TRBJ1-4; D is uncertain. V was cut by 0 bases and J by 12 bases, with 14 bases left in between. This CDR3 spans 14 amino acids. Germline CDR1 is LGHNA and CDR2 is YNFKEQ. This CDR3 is CASSQDSVDRELFF. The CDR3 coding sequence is TGTGCCAGCAGCCAAGATTCGGTGGACCGAGAACTGTTTTTT.